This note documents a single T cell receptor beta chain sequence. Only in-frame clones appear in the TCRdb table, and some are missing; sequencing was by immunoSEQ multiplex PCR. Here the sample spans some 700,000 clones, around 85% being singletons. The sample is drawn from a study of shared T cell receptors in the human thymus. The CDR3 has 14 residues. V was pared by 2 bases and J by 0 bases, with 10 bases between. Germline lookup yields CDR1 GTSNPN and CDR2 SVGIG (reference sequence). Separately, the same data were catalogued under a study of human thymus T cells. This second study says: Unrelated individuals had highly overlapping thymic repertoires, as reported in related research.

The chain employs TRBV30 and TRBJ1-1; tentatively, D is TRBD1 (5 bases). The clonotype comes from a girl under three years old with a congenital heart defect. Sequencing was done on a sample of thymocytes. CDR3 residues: CAWSPGLMNTEAFF. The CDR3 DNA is TGTGCCTGGAGTCCAGGGCTGATGAACACTGAAGCTTTCTTT.